This entry features one T cell receptor (beta chain) sequence. What it recognizes is unknown. The data originate from a study of siplizumab effects on memory and regulatory T cells. Study-wide points: For mappable alloreactive CD4+ clones, the mean Treg-derived fraction was roughly 70% with siplizumab and under 35% in controls.

The protocol was immunoSEQ multiplex PCR, while the TCRdb copy is restricted to in-frame clones and leaves out a portion. The sample lists more than 95,000 clones, around 94% occurring once. Sequenced material: non-Treg CD4+ T cells sorted from blood. This receptor was identified in a human donor in good health.

The CDR3 loop reads CASRGGNEQFF. CDR3 bases: TGTGCCAGCCGAGGGGGCAATGAGCAGTTCTTC. The chain recombines TRBV5-4 with TRBJ2-1; D might be TRBD1 (6 bases). CDR3 length: 11 residues. Trimming took off 7 bases at V and 6 bases at J, with 8 bases between the two ends. Germline V gives CDR1 SGHNT, CDR2 YYREEE (reference sequence).